This TCR beta chain was observed in a study of blood T cell repertoires in COVID-19. Turning to the study itself: Specimens from acute and convalescent COVID-19 originated in the United States, Italy and Spain.

Sequencing used immunoSEQ multiplex PCR; TCRdb keeps in-frame clones, though not all of them. The sample yields 200,000 or so clones, roughly 88% seen once. The TCR originated in a human donor in a cohort sampled during active COVID-19. Sequenced material: peripheral blood.

The CDR3 spells CASSPQLAGGWSTDTQYF. DNA for the CDR3: TGTGCCAGCTCACCGCAACTAGCGGGAGGGTGGAGCACAGATACGCAGTATTTT. The chain joins TRBV18 to TRBJ2-3; TRBD2 matches at 13 bases. The V and J ends lost 3 bases and 0 bases, in that order; junction bases with no gene match: 6. The length of the CDR3 is 18 residues. Per the germline V gene, CDR1 is KGHSH and CDR2 is LQKENI.